Sequencing of this T cell receptor beta chain was carried out in a study of blood T cell repertoires in COVID-19. Overall study: The United States, Italy and Spain supplied acute and convalescent COVID-19 samples. T cells, B-cell-depleted T cells, or PBMCs provided the cDNA or gDNA that served as material.

There are 13 residues in the CDR3. The germline V gene has CDR1 SEHNR and CDR2 FQNEAQ (reference sequence). V shed 5 bases and J shed 14 bases, with 20 bases lying between them. Original analysis: Amplification of reference gene primers provided the estimated nucleated cell counts. The method was immunoSEQ multiplex PCR; TCRdb's version includes in-frame clones alone and lacks a portion of them. V, J and clone size reflect that table, while D and trimming were determined from the DNA. The sample holds approximately 240,000 clones, around four fifths seen once. The sequence was obtained from a woman of 80 years or more with active or convalescent COVID-19. The material sequenced was peripheral blood. The genes are TRBV7-9 and TRBJ2-3; weak D call: TRBD2 (6 bases). The CDR3 nucleotides read TGTGCCAGCAGCCTACATACCGGGACTGAAGCGTATTTT. Translated, it gives CASSLHTGTEAYF. Variable domain in full (rest from reference TRBV7-9 and TRBJ2-3): DTGVSQNPRHKITKRGQNVTFRCDPISEHNRLYWYRQTLGQGPEFLTYFQNEAQLEKSRLLSDRFSAERPKGSFSTLEIQRTEQGDSAMYLCASSLHTGTEAYFGPGTRLTVL.